This TCR beta chain was sequenced in a study of siplizumab effects on memory and regulatory T cells. Findings and limits, study-wide: For mappable alloreactive CD4+ clones, the mean Treg-derived fraction was about 70% with siplizumab and roughly 26% in controls. A small minority of alloreactive clones were mapped to unstimulated subsets. The drug siplizumab significantly decreased the alloreactive sequences that could be traced to unstimulated CD4+ memory cells.

Here immunoSEQ multiplex PCR was the method, and the copy in TCRdb shows in-frame clones only, minus some. The sample includes more than 70,000 clones, roughly 94% seen only once; the top ten take approximately 17%. As to this clone: No antigen is known for it.

There are 15 residues in the CDR3. With 3 bases removed from V and 3 bases from J, the gap between germline ends came to 11 bases. Germline CDR1 and CDR2: MNHEY and SMNVEV (reference sequence). This sequence originates from a human donor in good health. V is TRBV27 and J is TRBJ1-4, with D uncertain. Input material: CD8+ T cells sorted from blood. The DNA for the CDR3 is TGTGCCAGCAGTTTGCCCGCCGAGGCTAATGAAAAACTGTTTTTT. Protein product: CASSLPAEANEKLFF.